One and the same sample provided the 29 T cell receptor beta chains below, sequenced in a study of blood T cells in healthy people across ages. Using a J-beta primer mix together with a sample-barcoded 5' primer, a second PCR was run for roughly 7 to 12 cycles. One entry per CDR3 protein results from TCRdb running MiXCR on the 5' RACE reads. The sample lists approximately 880,000 distinct CDR3 sequences, around 48% occurring once. The sequenced sample was blood. These receptors were collected from a man aged 25 to 40 in good health.

This clonotype was seen at least ten times. J is TRBJ2-7 and V is TRBV2; no clear D. Germline CDR1 is SNHLY and CDR2 is FYNNEI. Deletions cut 7 bases from V and 3 bases from J, with 7 bases between. The CDR3 has 11 amino acids. The CDR3 spells CASKELYEQYF. CDR3 sequence (DNA): TGTGCCAGCAAGGAGCTCTACGAGCAGTACTTC.

This clonotype appeared a single time. The gene calls are TRBV29-1 and TRBJ1-2; D not certain. The V gene lost 7 bases and the J gene lost 0 bases, with 6 bases spanning the gap. The CDR3 has 11 amino acids. Germline loops: CDR1 SQVTM, CDR2 ANQGSEA. The CDR3 coding sequence is TGCAGCGGGGCAGCTAACTATGGCTACACCTTC. Translated, it gives CSGAANYGYTF.

This clonotype was seen ten or more times. The chain carries TRBV29-1 and TRBJ2-5, with D perhaps matching TRBD2 (6 bases). Germline V gene data show CDR1 as SQVTM and CDR2 as ANQGSEA. The CDR3 sequence is 10 residues long. V shed 7 bases and J shed 5 bases, with 8 bases lying between them. The chain's CDR3 is CSGGDETQYF. The CDR3 bases are TGCAGCGGGGGGGACGAGACCCAGTACTTC.

At least ten counts were recorded for this clonotype. V usage is TRBV4-3 and J usage is TRBJ2-1; 12 bases map to TRBD1. This CDR3 contains 16 residues. The V and J ends lost 3 bases and 7 bases, in that order; junction bases with no gene match: 7. CDR1 and CDR2 (germline): LGHNA, YSLEER. The CDR3 sequence: CASSQEGQGARNEQFF. The CDR3 region has the DNA TGCGCCAGCAGCCAGGAGGGACAGGGGGCAAGAAATGAGCAGTTCTTC.

This clonotype was observed many times. The chain uses TRBV29-1 and TRBJ1-4; D is unresolved. The CDR3 consists of 14 residues. Germline assignment: CDR1 SQVTM and CDR2 ANQGSEA. V gave up 6 bases and J gave up 3 bases, with 14 bases separating them. CDR3 DNA: TGCAGCGTAAGAAAGGGCAGCTCTAATGAAAAACTGTTTTTT. This codes for CSVRKGSSNEKLFF.

This chain connects TRBV6-1 to TRBJ2-7; TRBD1 matches 10 bases. J was trimmed by 7 bases and V by 6 bases; bases with no gene match: 12. Per germline, CDR1 MNHNS and CDR2 SASEGT. CDR3 length equals 15 residues. The CDR3 DNA is TGTGCCAGCAGAAAGGCGGGACAGGGGTCCAATGAGCAGTACTTC. Translated: CASRKAGQGSNEQYF.

V is TRBV12-3 or TRBV12-4 and J is TRBJ1-1; D might be TRBD1 (6 bases). The V end was cut by 0 bases, the J end by 0 bases, with 14 bases between. The CDR3 is made up of 17 amino acids. The CDR3 region has the DNA TGTGCCAGCAGTTTAGCGCGGGGGCCGATCATGAACACTGAAGCTTTCTTT. Translating it yields CASSLARGPIMNTEAFF.

J is TRBJ2-1 and V is TRBV3-1; 12 bases agree with TRBD2. The germline V gene encodes CDR1 LGHDT and CDR2 YNNKEL (reference sequence). This CDR3 spans 19 amino acids. V shed 2 bases and J 0 bases; nucleotides not matched to a gene: 8. The CDR3 DNA reads TGTGCCAGCAGCCAATCTGGACTAGCGGGAAGTAGCTCCTACAATGAGCAGTTCTTC. Protein product: CASSQSGLAGSSSYNEQFF.

A few counts support this clonotype. The V and J genes are TRBV28 and TRBJ2-1, with TRBD2 matching over 11 bases. Germline V lookup: CDR1 MDHEN, CDR2 SYDVKM. Germline trimming cut 6 bases from V and 6 bases from J; bases unmatched to any gene: 10. The CDR3 length is 16 residues. The CDR3 DNA reads as TGTGCCAGCAGCAACTCGGGTCTAGCGGGGGGCAATGAGCAGTTCTTC. Protein: CASSNSGLAGGNEQFF. Filled out from reference TRBV28 and TRBJ2-1, the complete variable domain reads DVKVTQSSRYLVKRTGEKVFLECVQDMDHENMFWYRQDPGLGLRLIYFSYDVKMKEKGDIPEGYSVSREKKERFSLILESASTNQTSMYLCASSNSGLAGGNEQFFGPGTRLTVL.

The chain carries TRBV29-1 and TRBJ2-7; D is possibly TRBD1 or TRBD2 (6 bases each). Germline lookup yields CDR1 SQVTM and CDR2 ANQGSEA. The CDR3 is made up of 13 amino acids. The V end was cut by 7 bases, the J end by 3 bases, with 16 bases between. CDR3 nucleotides: TGCAGCGCAAAGGGACGGGGGCACTACGAGCAGTACTTC. This sequence encodes CSAKGRGHYEQYF.

This clonotype was counted between two and nine times. V gene TRBV4-2 combines with J gene TRBJ2-3; 11 nucleotides agree with TRBD2. V was clipped by 4 bases and J by 5 bases; unmatched bases: 5. Germline CDR1 LGHNA, CDR2 YNFKEQ. CDR3 length equals 15 residues. CDR3 nucleotide sequence: TGTGCCAGCAGCCTGACTAGCGGGGAAGAAGATACGCAGTATTTT. The encoded protein is CASSLTSGEEDTQYF.

The rearrangement joins TRBV9 to TRBJ2-2, with D unresolved. The CDR3 has 17 residues. V was trimmed by 3 bases and J by 0 bases, leaving 15 bases between them. The germline V gene encodes CDR1 SGDLS and CDR2 YYNGEE. The CDR3 loop is CASSGQLLEPNTGELFF. In DNA form, the CDR3 reads TGTGCCAGCAGCGGCCAATTGTTAGAACCGAACACCGGGGAGCTGTTTTTT. Supplemented by reference TRBV9 and TRBJ2-2, the full variable domain reads DSGVTQTPKHLITATGQRVTLRCSPRSGDLSVYWYQQSLDQGLQFLIQYYNGEERAKGNILERFSAQQFPDLHSELNLSSLELGDSALYFCASSGQLLEPNTGELFFGEGSRLTVL.

The V and J genes are TRBV4-3 and TRBJ2-7; no definite D call. V was shortened by 0 bases and J by 1 base, with 7 bases between the two germline ends. CDR3 length: 14 amino acids. CDR1 LGHNA and CDR2 YSLEER come from the germline V gene. Written as DNA, the CDR3 is TGCGCCAGCAGCCAAGACCCCAGTTCCTACGAGCAGTACTTC. Amino acids: CASSQDPSSYEQYF.

J is TRBJ2-6 and V is TRBV14; D gene ambiguous. This CDR3 contains 16 residues. Germline CDR1 reads SGHDN; CDR2 reads FVKESK. Trimming removed 0 bases from V and 2 bases from J, with 8 bases in between. CDR3 region: CASSQDVQTGANVLTF. For the CDR3, the DNA is TGTGCCAGCAGCCAAGACGTCCAGACTGGGGCCAACGTCCTGACTTTC.

Worth noting for this clonotype: A single base separates this from a much larger clone, so it may be a read error. V gene TRBV6-2 or TRBV6-3 combines with J gene TRBJ2-1; possibly TRBD1 or TRBD2 for D (5 bases each). Germline values: CDR1 MNHEY, CDR2 SVGEGT. V shed 6 bases and J shed 10 bases, with 16 bases lying between them. This CDR3 region has 13 residues. The CDR3 DNA follows: TGTGCCAGCAGGGACTGGGACCCAACCGAGCAGTTCTTC. Its protein is CASRDWDPTEQFF.

This clonotype has a handful of counts. The chain recombines TRBV27 with TRBJ2-5; D ambiguous. Germline values: CDR1 MNHEY, CDR2 SMNVEV (reference sequence). The V gene lost 2 bases and the J gene lost 2 bases, with 18 bases spanning the gap. The CDR3 is 17 residues long. The CDR3 sequence is CASSLGRHNVGQETQYF. Written as DNA, the CDR3 is TGTGCCAGCAGTTTAGGCAGGCACAATGTAGGACAAGAGACCCAGTACTTC.

The V call is TRBV6-2 or TRBV6-3, the J call TRBJ2-5, with TRBD2 matching 14 bases. The CDR3 spans 18 residues. Germline V gene lookup returns CDR1 MNHEY and CDR2 SVGEGT. V lost 0 bases to trimming and J lost 1 base; unmatched junction nucleotides: 4. Here the CDR3 DNA reads TGTGCCAGCAGTTACTCCACGACTAGCGGGGGGGCCCAAGAGACCCAGTACTTC. Amino acids: CASSYSTTSGGAQETQYF.

This clonotype showed up just a few times. The chain is built from TRBV20-1 and TRBJ2-3; TRBD2 matches 7 bases. The J segment lost 4 bases and the V segment lost 3 bases, leaving 4 bases of the junction unmatched. This CDR3 is built from 13 residues. Germline V gives CDR1 DFQATT, CDR2 SNEGSKA (reference sequence). CDR3 region: CSASRGVADTQYF. CDR3 sequence (DNA): TGCAGTGCTAGCCGGGGGGTGGCAGATACGCAGTATTTT.

This chain links TRBV27 with TRBJ2-3; D is unclear. Trimming removed 3 bases from V and 4 bases from J, with 8 bases in between. Looked up from germline, CDR1 is MNHEY and CDR2 is SMNVEV (reference sequence). The CDR3 is 13 amino acids. CDR3 in DNA: TGTGCCAGCAGTTTCACGACATCAGATACGCAGTATTTT. Encoded protein: CASSFTTSDTQYF.

The rearrangement links TRBV4-3 to TRBJ1-2, with 8 bases matching TRBD1. The CDR3 totals 15 residues. Germline values: CDR1 LGHNA, CDR2 YSLEER. J lost 8 bases, V lost 0 bases, and 8 bases had no gene match. CDR3 sequence reads: CASSQEGQGARGYTF. CDR3 DNA: TGCGCCAGCAGCCAAGAGGGTCAGGGGGCTAGAGGCTACACCTTC.

This clonotype was detected once. This chain joins TRBV20-1 and TRBJ2-5, with TRBD2 as a possible D gene (6 bases). The CDR3 is 13 residues long. Deletions cut 5 bases from V and 11 bases from J, with 21 bases between. Germline CDR1 is DFQATT and CDR2 is SNEGSKA (reference sequence). The CDR3 reads CSAAGSWSGEQYF. Here the CDR3 DNA reads TGCAGTGCTGCTGGTTCTTGGTCGGGGGAGCAGTACTTC.

The V gene is TRBV19, the J gene TRBJ2-1; 12 bases agree with TRBD2. Per the germline V gene, CDR1 is LNHDA and CDR2 is SQIVND (reference sequence). Unmatched junction bases numbered 4, after V lost 3 bases and J lost 4 bases. The CDR3 extends over 16 amino acids. The CDR3 here is CASSIGLAGRYNEQFF. The CDR3 DNA reads TGTGCCAGTAGTATCGGACTAGCGGGGAGATACAATGAGCAGTTCTTC.

This clonotype was detected only a few times. The chain couples TRBV12-3 or TRBV12-4 to TRBJ2-3; D is uncertain. V was cut by 6 bases and J by 6 bases, with 10 bases left in between. CDR3 length: 12 amino acids. CDR3 region: CASSKFLDTQYF. The CDR3, as DNA: TGTGCCAGCAGCAAATTTCTGGATACGCAGTATTTT.

The chain is built from TRBV6-5 and TRBJ2-5; 10 nucleotides match TRBD2. The ends lost 8 bases at V and 11 bases at J; junction bases unmatched: 14. Germline-derived CDR1 and CDR2 are MNHEY and SVGAGI. This CDR3 contains 14 residues. The CDR3 DNA sequence: TGTGCCAGCTCTAGCGGGGGACTTTACAATGAGCAGTACTTC. Its protein is CASSSGGLYNEQYF.

This clonotype was counted only a few times. This chain links TRBV27 with TRBJ1-1; D perhaps matches TRBD1 (6 bases). With 4 bases removed from V and 4 bases from J, the gap between germline ends came to 16 bases. The CDR3 covers 15 residues. CDR1 is MNHEY and CDR2 is SMNVEV in the germline V gene (reference sequence). Written as DNA, the CDR3 is TGTGCCAGCAGTTCGGGGGGGGGCTCGGGCACTGAAGCTTTCTTT. It is translated as CASSSGGGSGTEAFF.

This clonotype was found a few times. The chain uses TRBV12-3 or TRBV12-4 and TRBJ2-3, with D perhaps being TRBD1 or TRBD2 (5 bases each). Between the trimmed V and J ends, which lost 6 bases and 1 base, there was a span of 17 bases. The CDR3 spans 16 residues. CDR3 residues: CASSDPGTWGTDTQYF. For the CDR3, the DNA is TGTGCCAGCAGCGATCCCGGGACCTGGGGCACAGATACGCAGTATTTT.

The chain combines TRBV7-9 with TRBJ1-5; possible D gene TRBD1, 5 bases. V was cut by 5 bases and J by 7 bases, with 15 bases left in between. CDR3 length equals 14 residues. From germline, CDR1 is SEHNR and CDR2 FQNEAQ (reference sequence). The CDR3 reads CASSPQEGRQPQHF. The CDR3 region has the DNA TGTGCCAGCAGCCCCCAGGAGGGGAGGCAGCCCCAGCATTTT.

There are a few counts of this clonotype. The CDR3 DNA reads as TGTGCCAGCGACGGGGAGACCCAGTACTTC. Its translation is CASDGETQYF. This rearrangement joins TRBV7-9 to TRBJ2-4; D is unclear. The J call may be mistaken, given a closer DNA end match to TRBJ2-5. Germline lookup yields CDR1 SEHNR and CDR2 FQNEAQ (reference sequence). CDR3 length: 10 amino acids.

This clonotype appeared once. A much larger clone sits a single nucleotide away, making a read error possible. The chain links TRBV20-1 to TRBJ1-5, with D unresolved. V was shortened by 0 bases and J by 0 bases, with 9 bases between the two germline ends. The CDR3 has 15 amino acids. Germline CDR1 reads DFQATT; CDR2 reads SNEGSKA (reference sequence). CDR3 nucleotide sequence: TGCAGTGCTAGAGATGGGCGGTATAGCAATCAGCCCCAGCATTTT. Translation gives CSARDGRYSNQPQHF.